Detailed here is one TCR beta chain. The antigen is undetermined. These data belong to a study of blood T cells in healthy people across ages. Samples each had at least 5 micrograms of total RNA extracted. The study's findings and limits: Total diversity from one million sequenced T cells was likely underestimated.

Germline V gene sequence: CDR1 LGHDT, CDR2 YNNKEL (reference sequence). V lost 0 bases and J lost 7; bases outside the gene matches: 7. The CDR3 loop spans 17 amino acids. Alongside a J-beta primer mix, a sample-barcoded 5' primer served in a second PCR lasting roughly 6 to 12 cycles. Per-sample output comprised a minimum of 3 million paired-end reads containing CDR3. One entry per CDR3 protein results from TCRdb running MiXCR on the 5' RACE reads. This sample has 650,000 to 800,000 distinct CDR3 sequences; roughly 44% occur once, and the top ten carry about a fifth. This clonotype was sampled from a man in his sixties in good health. The chain couples TRBV3-1 to TRBJ2-1; 12 nucleotides agree with TRBD2. The sequencing input was blood. As DNA, the CDR3 is TGTGCCAGCAGCCAAGATCTTAGGACTAGCGGGGCGAATGAGCAGTTCTTC. This codes for CASSQDLRTSGANEQFF.